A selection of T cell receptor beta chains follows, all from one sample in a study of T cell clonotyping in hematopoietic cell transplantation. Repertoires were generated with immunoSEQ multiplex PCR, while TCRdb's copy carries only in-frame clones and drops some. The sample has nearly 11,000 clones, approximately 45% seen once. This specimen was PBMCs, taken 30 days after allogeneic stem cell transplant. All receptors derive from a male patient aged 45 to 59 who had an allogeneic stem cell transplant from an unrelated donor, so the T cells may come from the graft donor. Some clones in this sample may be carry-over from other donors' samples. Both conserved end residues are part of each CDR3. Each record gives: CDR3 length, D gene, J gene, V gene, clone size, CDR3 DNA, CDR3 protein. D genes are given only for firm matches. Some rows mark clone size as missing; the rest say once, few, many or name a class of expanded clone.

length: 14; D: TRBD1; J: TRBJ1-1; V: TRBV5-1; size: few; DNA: TGCGCCAGCAGCTCGGGACAGCCTAACACTGAAGCTTTCTTT; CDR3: CASSSGQPNTEAFF
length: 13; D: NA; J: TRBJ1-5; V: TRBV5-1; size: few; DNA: TGCGCCAGCAGCTTGGCCGAGGGTCAGCCCCAGCATTTT; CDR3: CASSLAEGQPQHF
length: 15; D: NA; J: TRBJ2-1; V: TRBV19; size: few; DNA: TGTGCCAGTAGTATATCGGCCAGGGAATGGGATGAGCAGTTCTTC; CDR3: CASSISAREWDEQFF
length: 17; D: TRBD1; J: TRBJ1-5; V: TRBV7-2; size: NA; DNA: TGTGCCAGCAGCTTAATTTCAGGGAGGGGGCACGGTCAGCCCCAGCATTTT; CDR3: CASSLISGRGHGQPQHF
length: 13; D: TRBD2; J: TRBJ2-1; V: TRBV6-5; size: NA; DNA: TGTGCCAGTAAACTAGCGGGATACAATGAGCAGTTCTTC; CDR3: CASKLAGYNEQFF
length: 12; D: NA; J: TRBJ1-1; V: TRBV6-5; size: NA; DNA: TGTGCCAGCAGTTTTGGGCACACTGAAGCTTTCTTT; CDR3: CASSFGHTEAFF
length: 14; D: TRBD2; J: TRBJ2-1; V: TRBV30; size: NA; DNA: TGTGCCTGGGGGACTAGCGGGAGGCCCAATGAGCAGTTCTTC; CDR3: CAWGTSGRPNEQFF
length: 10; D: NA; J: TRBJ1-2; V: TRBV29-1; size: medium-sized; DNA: TGCAGCGTTGAAGGCTATGGCTACACCTTC; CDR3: CSVEGYGYTF
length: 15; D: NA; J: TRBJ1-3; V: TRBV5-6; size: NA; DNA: TGTGCCAGCAGCTTGCTTCAACCCTCTGGAAACACCATATATTTT; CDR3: CASSLLQPSGNTIYF
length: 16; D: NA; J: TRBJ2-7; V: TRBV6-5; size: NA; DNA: TGTGCCAGCAGTTACTCGATTGGGGGCACGGGCGGCGAGCAGTACTTC; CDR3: CASSYSIGGTGGEQYF
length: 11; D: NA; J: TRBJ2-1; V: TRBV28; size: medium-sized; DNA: TGTGCCAGCAGTTTGGTTCATGAGCAGTTCTTC; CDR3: CASSLVHEQFF
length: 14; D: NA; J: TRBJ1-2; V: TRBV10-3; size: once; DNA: TGTGCCATCAGTGAGTCAGGGGAGCACTATGGCTACACCTTC; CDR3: CAISESGEHYGYTF
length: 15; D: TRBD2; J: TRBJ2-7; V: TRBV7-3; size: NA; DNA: TGTGCCAGCAGCCAAGGACTAGCGGGCGACTACGAGCAGTACTTC; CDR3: CASSQGLAGDYEQYF
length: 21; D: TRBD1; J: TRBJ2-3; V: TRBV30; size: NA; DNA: TGTGCCTGGAGTGATTTGAGTGCAGGGGGCAGAAAAATTTTGGGCACAGATACGCAGTATTTT; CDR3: CAWSDLSAGGRKILGTDTQYF
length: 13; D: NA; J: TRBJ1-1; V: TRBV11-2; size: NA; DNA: TGTGCCAGCAGCTTCGGGGGTGGAACTGAAGCTTTCTTT; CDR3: CASSFGGGTEAFF
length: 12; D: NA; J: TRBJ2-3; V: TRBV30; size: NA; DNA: TGTGCCTGTTTCGTTAGCACAGATACGCAGTATTTT; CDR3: CACFVSTDTQYF